The 11 T cell receptor beta chains given below trace back to one sample, sequenced in a study of T cell responses to AZD1222 COVID-19 vaccine. The repertoire was sequenced with immunoSEQ multiplex PCR; TCRdb's copy has only in-frame clones and lacks some. The sample lists 150,000 to 200,000 clones; less than 95% were seen once. Sequences were derived from peripheral blood, sampled on day 0 of AZD1222 vaccination. The receptors here all came from an adult in good health.

This clone came up once. V usage is TRBV28 and J usage is TRBJ1-2; no clear D gene. Germline V gene data show CDR1 as MDHEN and CDR2 as SYDVKM. V lost 3 bases and J 10 bases, leaving 9 bases between the germline ends. The CDR3 loop spans 11 amino acids. CDR3 region: CASSFDRAYTF. CDR3 nucleotides: TGTGCCAGCAGTTTCGACCGGGCCTACACCTTC.

V usage is TRBV27 and J usage is TRBJ2-7; tentatively, D is TRBD1 (5 bases). V lost 3 bases and J 3 bases, leaving 15 bases between the germline ends. Germline CDR1 is MNHEY and CDR2 is SMNVEV (reference sequence). The CDR3 loop spans 15 amino acids. The CDR3 spells CASSLTVSRGYEQYF. The DNA of the CDR3 is TGTGCCAGCAGTTTGACAGTCAGCAGAGGCTACGAGCAGTACTTC.

J is TRBJ1-2 and V is TRBV27; D possibly corresponds to TRBD1 (6 bases). The CDR3 is 18 amino acids. The germline V gene encodes CDR1 MNHEY and CDR2 SMNVEV (reference sequence). V lost 4 bases to trimming and J lost 3 bases, with 24 bases between them. The CDR3 protein is CASSWRGSLLRDYYGYTF. CDR3 DNA: TGTGCCAGCAGTTGGAGGGGGTCCCTGTTGCGCGACTACTATGGCTACACCTTC.

The chain employs TRBV28 and TRBJ1-2; the D is unclear. V gave up 5 bases and J gave up 7 bases, with 8 bases separating them. The CDR3 extends over 11 amino acids. The V gene's germline CDR1 is MDHEN and CDR2 SYDVKM. The CDR3 DNA reads as TGTGCCAGCAGTAGGACGGGTGGCTACACCTTC. Translation gives CASSRTGGYTF.

The rearrangement links TRBV7-2 to TRBJ1-2; D unresolved. The V end lost 1 base, the J end lost 8 bases, and 11 bases lay between the germline ends. The CDR3 contains 13 residues. CDR1 and CDR2 from the germline V gene are SGHTA and FQGNSA. The chain's CDR3 is CASSLEVGRGYTF. The CDR3 DNA sequence: TGTGCCAGCAGCTTAGAGGTTGGGAGGGGCTACACCTTC.

The chain has TRBV6-5 and TRBJ2-7; D gene unclear. In germline, CDR1 is MNHEY, CDR2 SVGAGI. The CDR3 covers 13 residues. Trimming removed 3 bases from V and 1 base from J, with 7 bases in between. The CDR3 DNA sequence: TGTGCCAGCAGTTATGAGGTTTCCTACGAGCAGTACTTC. This codes for CASSYEVSYEQYF.

V and J are TRBV6-2 or TRBV6-3 and TRBJ2-1; the D gene is possibly TRBD2 (7 bases). This CDR3 contains 17 residues. Germline V gene lookup returns CDR1 MNHEY and CDR2 SVGEGT. V was clipped by 0 bases and J by 5 bases, with 17 bases between them. CDR3 sequence reads: CASSYSGVGGRNNEQFF. DNA for the CDR3: TGTGCCAGCAGTTACTCGGGTGTGGGGGGGCGAAACAATGAGCAGTTCTTC.

The V call is TRBV4-1, the J call TRBJ1-5; D gene uncertain. The V and J ends lost 1 base and 3 bases respectively, with 7 bases between them. The germline gives CDR1 MGHRA, CDR2 YSYEKL. The CDR3 consists of 14 residues. The CDR3 coding sequence is TGCGCCAGCAGCCAAGTTTTGATCAATCAGCCCCAGCATTTT. It specifies CASSQVLINQPQHF.

The rearrangement uses TRBV10-3 and TRBJ1-4; 10 bases are shared with TRBD1. The V segment lost 6 bases and the J segment 6 bases; nucleotides outside the gene matches: 10. Looked up from germline, CDR1 is ENHRY and CDR2 is SYGVKD. This CDR3 has 16 amino acids. The CDR3 coding sequence is TGTGCCATCAGACCGGGACAGGGGAAGAAGTATGAAAAACTGTTTTTT. Its translation: CAIRPGQGKKYEKLFF.

This rearrangement joins TRBV2 to TRBJ2-2; 12 bases line up with TRBD1. This CDR3 has 17 amino acids. The germline CDR1 and CDR2 sequences are SNHLY and FYNNEI. V shed 3 bases, J shed 2 bases, and the junction held 4 bases outside the gene matches. The CDR3 region is CASSDKGQGANTGELFF. The CDR3 DNA is TGTGCCAGCAGTGATAAGGGACAGGGGGCTAACACCGGGGAGCTGTTTTTT.

This clone was recorded only once. The J gene is TRBJ1-3, the V gene TRBV10-1; no clear D. The CDR3 length is 12 residues. Germline V gives CDR1 WNHNN, CDR2 SYGVQD (reference sequence). Trimming took 3 bases from V and 9 from J, leaving 9 bases between them. CDR3 nucleotide sequence: TGCGCCAGCAGTGAAGCGGTTGGCACCATATATTTT. Encoded protein: CASSEAVGTIYF.